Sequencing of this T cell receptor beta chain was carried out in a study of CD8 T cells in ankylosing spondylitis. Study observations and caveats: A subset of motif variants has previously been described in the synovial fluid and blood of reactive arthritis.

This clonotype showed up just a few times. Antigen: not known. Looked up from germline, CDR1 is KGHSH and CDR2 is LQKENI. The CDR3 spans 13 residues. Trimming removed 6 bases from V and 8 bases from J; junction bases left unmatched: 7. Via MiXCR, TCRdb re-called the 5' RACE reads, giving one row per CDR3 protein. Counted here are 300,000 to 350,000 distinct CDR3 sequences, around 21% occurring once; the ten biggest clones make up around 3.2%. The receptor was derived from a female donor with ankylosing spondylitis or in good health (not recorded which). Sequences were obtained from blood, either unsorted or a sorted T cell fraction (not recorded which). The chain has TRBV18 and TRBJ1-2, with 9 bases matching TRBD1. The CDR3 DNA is TGTGCCAGCTCTTCGGACAGGGGATACGGCTACACCTTC. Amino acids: CASSSDRGYGYTF.